The clone carrying this TCR beta chain was picked up many times. Its specificity is unknown. This sample was taken from a study of T cell repertoires in cytomegalovirus infection. Study overall: Signatures in public TCR beta sequences pointed to both CMV infection and matching HLA type.

General study findings and limits: It was HLA-C-restricted CMV-specific TCR beta clonotypes that dominated the response ex vivo.

The CDR3 sequence is 16 residues long. V shed 4 bases, J shed 5 bases, and the junction held 8 bases outside the gene matches. Germline CDR1 SGHTA, CDR2 FQGNSA. TCRdb reprocessed the reads via MiXCR and lists one record per CDR3 protein. Here the sample spans under 100,000 distinct CDR3 sequences, more than 3.5% being singletons. The sequencing sample was made of PBMCs. V gene TRBV7-2 combines with J gene TRBJ1-5; TRBD1 matches 10 bases. The sequence was collected from a human donor in good health (CMV status not recorded). Some clones in this sample may be carry-over from other donors' samples. CDR3 region: CASSSRTGGSHQPQHF. CDR3 DNA sequence: TGTGCCAGCAGCTCACGGACAGGGGGGAGCCATCAGCCCCAGCATTTT.